The 23 T cell receptor beta chains given below trace back to one sample, sequenced in a study of cytomegalovirus exposure and HLA in healthy donors. Researchers ran the PCR with 60 Vbeta and 13 Jbeta primers. Data came from immunoSEQ multiplex PCR; TCRdb stores just in-frame clones and leaves some out. The sample consists of about 210,000 clones, around four fifths of them appearing once. Material for sequencing was PBMCs. Receptors were obtained from a woman between 45 and 65 years old in good health and CMV-seropositive.

The CDR3 protein is CASSALRGGEKLFF. The CDR3 DNA reads as TGTGCCAGCAGCGCCCTAAGGGGGGGTGAAAAACTGTTTTTT. The V and J genes are TRBV9 and TRBJ1-4; perhaps TRBD1 as D (6 bases). The germline V gene has CDR1 SGDLS and CDR2 YYNGEE. The V gene lost 3 bases and the J gene lost 7 bases, with 13 bases spanning the gap. The CDR3 consists of 14 residues.

The V and J genes are TRBV28 and TRBJ2-6, with 7 bases identical to TRBD1. Germline assignment: CDR1 MDHEN and CDR2 SYDVKM. The trim removed 7 bases at V and 4 bases at J, leaving 19 bases unmatched. The CDR3 has 19 amino acids. In nucleotides, the CDR3 is TGTGCCAGCAAATTCACCCGACAGGGCGTCGATTCCGGGGCCAACGTCCTGACTTTC. It encodes CASKFTRQGVDSGANVLTF.

The genes are TRBV30 and TRBJ2-5, with TRBD1 matching over 8 bases. The J call may be in error: the DNA end matches TRBJ2-7 better. The length of the CDR3 is 14 residues. Germline V CDR1 and CDR2: GTSNPN, SVGIG (reference sequence). The CDR3 loop is CAWTIRQGTYEQYF. In DNA form, the CDR3 reads TGTGCCTGGACGATTAGACAGGGGACCTACGAGCAGTACTTC.

The gene calls are TRBV18 and TRBJ1-1; D ambiguous. Between the trimmed V and J ends, which lost 2 bases and 2 bases, there was a span of 9 bases. The CDR3 extends over 14 amino acids. Looked up from germline, CDR1 is KGHSH and CDR2 is LQKENI. The DNA of the CDR3 is TGTGCCAGCTCACCAACGTCAGAAAACACTGAAGCTTTCTTT. Residues: CASSPTSENTEAFF. The whole variable domain, filled in from reference TRBV18 and TRBJ1-1, reads NAGVMQNPRHLVRRRGQEARLRCSPMKGHSHVYWYRQLPEEGLKFMVYLQKENIIDESGMPKERFSAEFPKEGPSILRIQQVVRGDSAAYFCASSPTSENTEAFFGQGTRLTVV.

The chain carries TRBV7-9 and TRBJ2-7; 9 bases line up with TRBD1. CDR3 size: 14 residues. Germline V gene sequence: CDR1 SEHNR, CDR2 FQNEAQ (reference sequence). With V trimmed by 6 bases and J by 5 bases, 8 bases remained unmatched. In DNA form, the CDR3 reads TGTGCCAGCAGTGGGGGGACAGGGCGGAACGAGCAGTACTTC. This codes for CASSGGTGRNEQYF.

This clone was seen only once. The rearrangement joins TRBV10-3 to TRBJ2-3, with TRBD2 as a possible D gene (5 bases). This CDR3 has 14 amino acids. The V gene lost 10 bases and the J gene lost 2 bases, with 16 bases spanning the gap. Germline CDR1 ENHRY, CDR2 SYGVKD. The CDR3 DNA sequence: TGTGCCACGGCACTGAGCGGATACACAGATACGCAGTATTTT. It codes for CATALSGYTDTQYF.

The chain joins TRBV6-5 to TRBJ2-2; D is perhaps TRBD1 (6 bases). The CDR3 is made up of 15 amino acids. In germline, CDR1 is MNHEY, CDR2 SVGAGI. The germline V and J ends were trimmed by 5 bases and 4 bases, with 14 bases remaining between them. This CDR3 reads CASSPDRSSTGELFF. The CDR3, as DNA: TGTGCCAGCAGTCCTGACAGGTCGAGCACCGGGGAGCTGTTTTTT.

The J gene is TRBJ2-5, the V gene TRBV5-1, with TRBD1 matching 7 bases. Trimming at V came to 3 bases and at J to 1 base, leaving 3 bases not matched to a gene. The germline CDR1 and CDR2 sequences are SGHRS and YFSETQ. This CDR3 has 14 residues. CDR3 sequence: CASSSQGSQETQYF. In nucleotides, the CDR3 is TGCGCCAGCAGCTCACAGGGGTCCCAAGAGACCCAGTACTTC.

The chain couples TRBV6-6 to TRBJ2-3; tentative D call: TRBD1 (7 bases). The CDR3 spans 16 residues. Trimming shortened V by 2 bases and J by 1 base, and 13 bases separated the two germline ends. In germline, CDR1 is MNHNY, CDR2 SVGAGI (reference sequence). Here the CDR3 DNA reads TGTGCCAGCAGTTACCCAGGGGGGCGCGGCACAGATACGCAGTATTTT. The encoded protein is CASSYPGGRGTDTQYF.

The chain joins TRBV7-3 to TRBJ2-5; 8 bases map to TRBD1. The length of the CDR3 is 15 residues. V shed 6 bases and J 3 bases; nucleotides not matched to a gene: 9. Germline loops: CDR1 SGHTA, CDR2 FQGTGA. The CDR3 here is CASRKTGARKETQYF. CDR3 in DNA: TGTGCCAGCAGAAAGACAGGGGCGAGGAAAGAGACCCAGTACTTC.

This clone was seen a single time. This sequence joins TRBV28 and TRBJ2-1; 12 bases align to TRBD2. The CDR3 runs to 15 residues. V lost 6 bases, J lost 7 bases, and 7 bases stayed unmatched. The germline V gene has CDR1 MDHEN and CDR2 SYDVKM. The CDR3 protein is CASRSSSGGANEQFF. The CDR3 DNA reads as TGTGCCAGCAGGTCCTCTAGCGGGGGGGCGAATGAGCAGTTCTTC.

This rearrangement joins TRBV6-6 to TRBJ1-1, with 8 bases aligning to TRBD1. The CDR3 totals 12 residues. Germline V CDR1 and CDR2: MNHNY, SVGAGI (reference sequence). V lost 5 bases, J lost 8 bases, and 4 bases stayed unmatched. The CDR3 region is CASSTRDREAFF. The CDR3 DNA sequence: TGTGCCAGCAGTACGCGGGACAGGGAAGCTTTCTTT.

The V call is TRBV30, the J call TRBJ1-2; D is undetermined. Germline loops: CDR1 GTSNPN, CDR2 SVGIG (reference sequence). Deletions cut 4 bases from V and 4 bases from J, with 7 bases between. The CDR3 contains 11 residues. CDR3 nucleotides: TGTGCCTGGACAGGTCCCTATGGCTACACCTTC. Translation gives CAWTGPYGYTF.

A few counts support this clone. The V and J genes are TRBV5-1 and TRBJ2-5; D gene unclear. In germline, CDR1 is SGHRS, CDR2 YFSETQ. This CDR3 has 14 residues. With 3 bases removed from V and 5 bases from J, the gap between germline ends came to 14 bases. The CDR3 loop reads CASSSMLQSETQYF. The CDR3 DNA reads TGCGCCAGCAGCTCGATGCTGCAGTCGGAGACCCAGTACTTC. The full variable domain, with the rest looked up from reference TRBV5-1 and TRBJ2-5, is KAGVTQTPRYLIKTRGQQVTLSCSPISGHRSVSWYQQTPGQGLQFLFEYFSETQRNKGNFPGRFSGRQFSNSRSEMNVSTLELGDSALYLCASSSMLQSETQYFGPGTRLLVL.

The chain has TRBV5-4 and TRBJ2-3; TRBD1 might be the D (5 bases). Germline-derived CDR1 and CDR2 are SGHNT and YYREEE (reference sequence). Trimming removed 1 base from V and 3 bases from J, with 6 bases in between. This CDR3 spans 13 amino acids. Here the CDR3 DNA reads TGTGCCAGCAGCTTGACAGGAACAGATACGCAGTATTTT. Protein product: CASSLTGTDTQYF.

This clone has a count of ten or more. The chain links TRBV16 to TRBJ2-7; the D gene is possibly TRBD2 (6 bases). CDR3 size: 17 residues. Trimming shortened V by 4 bases and J by 3 bases, and 22 bases separated the two germline ends. The V gene's germline CDR1 is KGHSY and CDR2 FQNENV. Written as DNA, the CDR3 is TGTGCCAGCAGCCCTCCAATTCCCCGGGGAGGTCTCTACGAGCAGTACTTC. Residues: CASSPPIPRGGLYEQYF.

The gene calls are TRBV6-5 and TRBJ1-1, with D unresolved. Between the trimmed V and J ends, which lost 5 bases and 3 bases, there was a span of 10 bases. The CDR3 has 13 amino acids. CDR1 and CDR2 (germline): MNHEY, SVGAGI. CDR3 DNA sequence: TGTGCCAGCAGTCCGAGACAAGACACTGAAGCTTTCTTT. It specifies CASSPRQDTEAFF.

V gene TRBV15 combines with J gene TRBJ1-4, with D hard to call. Per germline, CDR1 LNHNV and CDR2 YYDKDF (reference sequence). The length of the CDR3 is 15 residues. The germline V and J ends were trimmed by 3 bases and 1 base, with 9 bases remaining between them. In DNA, the CDR3 is TGTGCCACCAGCAGTTTTAGTCAAACTAATGAAAAACTGTTTTTT. Residues: CATSSFSQTNEKLFF.

The chain is built from TRBV7-3 and TRBJ2-5, with D uncertain. CDR3 length equals 13 residues. Germline values: CDR1 SGHTA, CDR2 FQGTGA. V lost 4 bases to trimming and J lost 3 bases, with 9 bases between them. This CDR3 reads CASSSAPEETQYF. CDR3 sequence (DNA): TGTGCCAGCAGCTCCGCCCCAGAAGAGACCCAGTACTTC. Drawing the rest from reference TRBV7-3 and TRBJ2-5, the complete variable domain is GAGVSQTPSNKVTEKGKYVELRCDPISGHTALYWYRQSLGQGPEFLIYFQGTGAADDSGLPNDRFFAVRPEGSVSTLKIQRTERGDSAVYLCASSSAPEETQYFGPGTRLLVL.

As concerns this clone: In the same sample, other DNA sequences code for this CDR3. The genes are TRBV30 and TRBJ2-1, with 9 nucleotides matching TRBD1. This CDR3 is 13 amino acids long. Germline trimming cut 6 bases from V and 2 bases from J; bases unmatched to any gene: 2. The germline V gene has CDR1 GTSNPN and CDR2 SVGIG (reference sequence). Written as DNA, the CDR3 is TGTGCCTGTGGACAGGGGACCTACAATGAGCAGTTCTTC. It translates to CACGQGTYNEQFF.

This chain links TRBV7-2 with TRBJ1-2; no clear D gene. The germline CDR1 and CDR2 sequences are SGHTA and FQGNSA. V dropped 1 base and J dropped 8 bases, with 14 bases sitting between them. The CDR3 spans 14 residues. The CDR3, as DNA: TGTGCCAGCAGCTTAGGGTACTACTTAGGAGGCTACACCTTC. It encodes CASSLGYYLGGYTF.

The V gene is TRBV5-5, the J gene TRBJ2-5; D remains ambiguous. CDR3 length equals 11 residues. V lost 2 bases to trimming and J lost 5 bases, with 4 bases between them. The germline V gene has CDR1 SGHKS and CDR2 YYEKEE (reference sequence). The CDR3 loop reads CASSFIETQYF. Written as DNA, the CDR3 is TGTGCCAGCAGCTTCATTGAGACCCAGTACTTC. Combining the CDR3 with reference TRBV5-5 and TRBJ2-5 gives the whole variable domain DAGVTQSPTHLIKTRGQQVTLRCSPISGHKSVSWYQQVLGQGPQFIFQYYEKEERGRGNFPDRFSARQFPNYSSELNVNALLLGDSALYLCASSFIETQYFGPGTRLLVL.

Only a few counts were recorded for this clone. The chain links TRBV25-1 to TRBJ1-1, with TRBD1 matching 8 bases. V lost 1 base to trimming and J lost 4 bases; unmatched junction nucleotides: 5. Germline CDR1 and CDR2: MGHDK and SYGVNS. The CDR3 consists of 15 residues. The CDR3 sequence is CASSESFDRGTEAFF. The DNA of the CDR3 is TGTGCCAGCAGTGAATCCTTCGACAGGGGCACTGAAGCTTTCTTT.